This T cell receptor beta chain is from a study of cytomegalovirus exposure and HLA in healthy donors (dated by TCRdb to about 2017). Some background on the complete study: According to a later analysis, the 120 or so validation repertoires were produced on the same platform as the 600 to 850 repertoires of the first cohort. The aim of the study was to test whether cataloging public T cell receptors could identify signatures of past pathogen exposure. A separate validation cohort of roughly 120 different subjects was used in addition to the 666-subject first cohort. To predict cytomegalovirus infection status, the study brought together high-throughput TCR immunosequencing, statistical association of individual TCRs with disease status, and machine learning. Beyond this particular receptor, the publication reports: In the study, around 160 TCR beta chains were listed as associated with cytomegalovirus. Cytomegalovirus status was reported to be diagnosed by the classifier with high specificity and sensitivity in both the original and validation cohorts. Subsequent analysis determined that TCRs grouped into clusters in the first cohort also showed a tendency toward co-occurrence across the 120 or so validation repertoires, and approximately 94% of cluster scores exceeded 0. In vitro tests confirmed that a few of the cytomegalovirus-associated TCR beta chains recognize cytomegalovirus antigens. A later analysis had no HLA typing for the validation cohort, so co-occurrence there was scored across all 120 repertoires. Most TCR sequences were seen in very few donors, while some public TCRs were found in many individuals. The authors suggested that the approach could potentially be extended to other disease states and immunological phenotypes.

Donors formed part of the validation cohort, which comprised about 130 subjects and was distinct from the first cohort of 690 or so subjects. As regards this clone: The antigen this receptor binds is unknown. No per-base quality is available; no much larger clone lies one base away.

Library preparation used the immunoSEQ multiplex PCR assay. The original methods were these. A statistical classification framework was built for diagnosing cytomegalovirus status from the catalog of TCR beta chain sequences. As stored in TCRdb, this immuneACCESS dataset retains in-frame rearrangements with V and J assigned. A fraction of the clones does not appear; measured against another copy, unresolved V genes explain less than half of the discrepancy, and the remainder lacks a known reason. That table gives V, J and clone size, and the DNA gave D and trimming. For this sample there are almost 70,000 clones; nearly 96% appear just once. The ten largest clones represent 4.5% of the sample. This receptor was taken from a woman aged 18-29 years in good health and CMV-seropositive. Input material: PBMCs.

The nucleotide sequence reads as follows: TGTGCTAGTGGTTTGGGAGGGACAGCTATTTATGGCTACACCTTC. This sequence encodes CASGLGGTAIYGYTF. The chain uses TRBV12-5 and TRBJ1-2; 7 bases in the junction line up with TRBD1. For CDR1 and CDR2, the germline V gene lists LGHNT and FRNRAP. The CDR3 goes from the cysteine to the phenylalanine over 15 residues. Only CDR3 DNA remains: 45 bases, in frame from the first base. V lost 1 base and J lost 5 bases, and the count of bases not matched to a germline gene is 7.